Listed here is a single T cell receptor beta chain. Deletions cut 0 bases from V and 3 bases from J, with 7 bases between. Germline CDR1 and CDR2: MNHEY and SVGAGI. The CDR3 extends over 14 amino acids. In the original processing: Amplified reference gene primers provided the basis for estimating nucleated cell counts. Measured with immunoSEQ multiplex PCR; TCRdb has only the in-frame clones, and not every one. D and trimming come from the DNA, and the V and J calls and clone size come from that table. In the table there are 60,000 or so clones, around nine tenths of which are singletons. The source of the sample is a study of blood T cell repertoires in COVID-19. In the study overall: Researchers got acute and convalescent COVID-19 samples from the United States, Italy and Spain.

The receptor was derived from a human donor with active COVID-19. The donor label of this sample is uncertain. This chain uses TRBV6-5 with TRBJ2-3, with D possibly being TRBD1 (6 bases). The sample comprised peripheral blood. The CDR3 protein is CASSYSRGTDTQYF. The CDR3 DNA reads TGTGCCAGCAGTTACTCCAGGGGAACAGATACGCAGTATTTT.